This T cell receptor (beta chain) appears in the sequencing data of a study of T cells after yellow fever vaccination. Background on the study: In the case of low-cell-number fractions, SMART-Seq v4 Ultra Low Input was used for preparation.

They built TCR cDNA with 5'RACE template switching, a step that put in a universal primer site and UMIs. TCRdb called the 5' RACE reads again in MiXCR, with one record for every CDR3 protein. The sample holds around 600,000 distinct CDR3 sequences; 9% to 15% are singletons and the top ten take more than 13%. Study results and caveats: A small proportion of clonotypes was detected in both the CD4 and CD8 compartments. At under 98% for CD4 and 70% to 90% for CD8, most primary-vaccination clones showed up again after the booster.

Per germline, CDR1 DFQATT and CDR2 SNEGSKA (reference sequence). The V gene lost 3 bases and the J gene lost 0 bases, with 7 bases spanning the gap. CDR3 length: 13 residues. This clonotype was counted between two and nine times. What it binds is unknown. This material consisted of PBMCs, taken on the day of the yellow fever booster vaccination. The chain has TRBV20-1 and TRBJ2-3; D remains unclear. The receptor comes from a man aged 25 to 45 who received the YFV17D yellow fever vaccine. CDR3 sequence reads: CSARKPSTDTQYF. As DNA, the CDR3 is TGCAGTGCTAGGAAACCTAGCACAGATACGCAGTATTTT.